This T cell receptor (beta chain) was identified during a study of blood T cell repertoires in COVID-19. Categorization into cohorts depended on clinical history that participants reported. Using immunoSEQ multiplex PCR, the repertoire was profiled, and TCRdb retains in-frame clones only, with some absent. The repertoire holds roughly 320,000 clones, with 85% to 90% as singletons. The CDR3 covers 13 residues. Losses at the gene ends were 5 bases for V and 5 bases for J; bases not matched to a gene: 5. Per germline, CDR1 SGHRS and CDR2 YFSETQ. This sequence joins TRBV5-1 and TRBJ2-5, with 8 nucleotides matching TRBD1. This clonotype originated in a man aged 25-45 years who had recovered from COVID-19. Sequenced: PBMCs or T cells enriched from blood (not recorded which). CDR3 coding DNA: TGCGCCAGCAGGCCGACAGGGGAGGAGACCCAGTACTTC. This codes for CASRPTGEETQYF.